Listed below are T cell receptor beta chains from one sample, sequenced in a study of identical twins. TCRdb ran MiXCR on the 5' RACE reads and lists one entry per CDR3 protein. The repertoire holds hundreds of thousands of distinct CDR3 sequences, with 8% to 9.5% as singletons. These sequences were also reported in another study, on yellow fever vaccine responses in identical twins.

Sequenced sample: CD8+ T cells sorted from blood. The receptors derive from a young woman in good health. Both conserved end residues are part of each CDR3. D genes are given only for firm matches. Size is omitted from some rows. Given values are once, few, many or a class for expanded clones.

TRBJ2-5 NA TRBV9 many TGTGCCAGCAGCGTAGGGGATGTAGGCTTCTCAGGAGAGACCCAGTACTTC CASSVGDVGFSGETQYF
TRBJ2-1 TRBD2 TRBV4-2 NA TGTGCCAGCAGCCAAGATGAGGGACTAGCGGGAGTGAATGAGCAGTTCTTC CASSQDEGLAGVNEQFF
TRBJ2-1 NA TRBV27 NA TGTGCCAGCAGTTTACGCCCCCCAGTCTACAATGAGCAGTTCTTC CASSLRPPVYNEQFF
TRBJ2-2 NA TRBV3-1 NA TGTGCCAGCAGCCATATACAGGCTAACACCGGGGAGCTGTTTTTT CASSHIQANTGELFF
TRBJ1-1 NA TRBV5-6 NA TGTGCCAGCAGCTTCCCCGGTGGTTCCAACACTGAAGCTTTCTTT CASSFPGGSNTEAFF
TRBJ2-3 TRBD2 TRBV5-5 NA TGTGCCAGCAGCTTTCTAGCGGGAGCTGGAGATACGCAGTATTTT CASSFLAGAGDTQYF
TRBJ1-1 NA TRBV7-9 few TGTGCCAGCGTTTCGAACGGGGCGAACACTGAAGCTTTCTTT CASVSNGANTEAFF
TRBJ2-7 NA TRBV27 NA TGTGCCAGCAGTTTAATCGGAAGCTCCTACGAGCAGTACTTC CASSLIGSSYEQYF
TRBJ2-1 TRBD2 TRBV7-9 few TGTGCCAGCAGCAACGATAGCGGGTCGAGCTCCTACAATGAGCAGTTCTTC CASSNDSGSSSYNEQFF
TRBJ2-1 TRBD1 TRBV27 few TGTGCCAGCAGTTCCCCACCCCGACAGGGCTCCTACAATGAGCAGTTCTTC CASSSPPRQGSYNEQFF
TRBJ2-7 TRBD2 TRBV11-1 few TGTGCCAGCAGCACGCTGAGCCTGGGGACTAGCGGAACTACCTACGAGCAGTACTTC CASSTLSLGTSGTTYEQYF
TRBJ2-3 TRBD2 TRBV7-2 few TGTGCCAGCAGCCGCATCGCGGGGGTAGGGGATACGCAGTATTTT CASSRIAGVGDTQYF
TRBJ2-2 TRBD1 TRBV28 many TGTGCCAGCAGTACTGACAGGGGGGCGAACGGGGAGCTGTTTTTT CASSTDRGANGELFF
TRBJ1-2 NA TRBV6-5 NA TGTGCCAGCACCGACTACAATGGCTACACCTTC CASTDYNGYTF
TRBJ2-2 TRBD1 TRBV15 few TGTGCCACCAGCGACGGGACAGGGGGCCACACCGGGGAGCTGTTTTTT CATSDGTGGHTGELFF